Listed here are 22 T cell receptor beta chains from one sample, sequenced in a study of monozygotic twins with inflammatory bowel disease. TCRdb reprocessed the 5' RACE reads, with one entry per CDR3 protein and no DNA. The sample totals fewer than 450,000 distinct CDR3 sequences; its top ten clones hold 2.5% to 3%. Source material: blood. The source of these receptors is a human donor with ulcerative colitis or Crohn's disease, or a healthy co-twin of an affected twin (not recorded which).

The chain combines TRBV29-1 with TRBJ1-2. From germline, CDR1 is SQVTM and CDR2 ANQGSEA. The CDR3 contains 13 residues. CDR3 loop: CSVETVKNYGYTF.

The J gene is TRBJ2-1, the V gene TRBV6-5; TCRdb returns TRBD1, unconfirmable since there is no DNA. Germline V gene lookup returns CDR1 MNHEY and CDR2 SVGAGI. The CDR3 is made up of 16 amino acids. The CDR3 reads CASSYFGQAHYNEQFF.

The chain recombines TRBV30 with TRBJ2-1. This CDR3 is built from 13 residues. Germline CDR1 GTSNPN, CDR2 SVGIG (reference sequence). The CDR3: CAWSSSGYNEQFF. The full variable domain, completed using reference TRBV30 and TRBJ2-1, is SQTIHQWPATLVQPVGSPLSLECTVEGTSNPNLYWYRQAAGRGLQLLFYSVGIGQISSEVPQNLSASRPQDRQFILSSKKLLLSDSGFYLCAWSSSGYNEQFFGPGTRLTVL.

This rearrangement joins TRBV6-5 to TRBJ2-7; TCRdb names TRBD2, which stays unverified in the absence of DNA. Germline CDR1 is MNHEY and CDR2 is SVGAGI. CDR3 length: 15 residues. The CDR3 protein is CASSYAAVAGYEQYF.

This sequence joins TRBV6-2 or TRBV6-3 and TRBJ1-6; TCRdb returns TRBD1, unconfirmable since there is no DNA. This CDR3 comprises 18 residues. Germline V gives CDR1 MNHEY, CDR2 SVGEGT. CDR3 sequence: CASSYSTRGRFYNSPLHF.

The J gene is TRBJ2-1, the V gene TRBV2; no DNA is available, so the TRBD2 call from TCRdb remains unchecked. CDR3 length: 15 residues. Germline V gene data show CDR1 as SNHLY and CDR2 as FYNNEI. CDR3 region: CAGTTGPSSYNEQFF.

The genes are TRBV4-3 and TRBJ2-4; checking the TCRdb D call of TRBD1 is not possible without DNA. Germline V gene lookup returns CDR1 LGHNA and CDR2 YSLEER. CDR3 length: 18 amino acids. CDR3 region: CASSQDPPTGGSKNMQYF.

The CDR3 region is CASRRGNSGNTIYF. The chain carries TRBV5-1 and TRBJ1-3. The germline CDR1 and CDR2 sequences are SGHRS and YFSETQ. The CDR3 is made up of 14 amino acids.

The chain links TRBV19 to TRBJ2-1. This CDR3 spans 18 amino acids. Germline V gene sequence: CDR1 LNHDA, CDR2 SQIVND (reference sequence). This CDR3 is CASSISFVRHSAYNEQFF.

J is TRBJ1-2 and V is TRBV20-1; TCRdb gives TRBD1 as the D gene, but with no DNA this cannot be confirmed. This CDR3 has 16 residues. CDR1 DFQATT and CDR2 SNEGSKA come from the germline V gene (reference sequence). The CDR3 sequence: CSASGPGTGEWYGYTF.

This chain joins TRBV7-2 and TRBJ2-2. This CDR3 has 14 amino acids. Per the germline V gene, CDR1 is SGHTA and CDR2 is FQGNSA. CDR3 region: CASPLAGNTGELFF.

This chain uses TRBV6-6 with TRBJ1-2; TCRdb reports TRBD1, a call that lacks DNA to check it against. This CDR3 has 11 residues. Germline V CDR1 and CDR2: MNHNY, SVGAGI (reference sequence). The CDR3 is CASTAGYGYTF.

This chain uses TRBV27 with TRBJ1-1. Germline V gene lookup returns CDR1 MNHEY and CDR2 SMNVEV (reference sequence). CDR3 length: 14 residues. CDR3 residues: CASSLGGVNTEAFF.

The chain carries TRBV6-5 and TRBJ2-5; TCRdb's D call of TRBD1 is untestable without DNA. The CDR3 covers 15 residues. Germline assignment: CDR1 MNHEY and CDR2 SVGAGI. The CDR3: CASSYSTQEYETQYF.

This chain joins TRBV5-1 and TRBJ2-3; TCRdb calls TRBD1, which cannot be checked without DNA. Per the germline V gene, CDR1 is SGHRS and CDR2 is YFSETQ. The CDR3 contains 15 residues. This CDR3 reads CASSRIGQPTDTQYF. The variable domain in full, with the rest retrieved from reference TRBV5-1 and TRBJ2-3, is KAGVTQTPRYLIKTRGQQVTLSCSPISGHRSVSWYQQTPGQGLQFLFEYFSETQRNKGNFPGRFSGRQFSNSRSEMNVSTLELGDSALYLCASSRIGQPTDTQYFGPGTRLTVL.

This chain joins TRBV5-4 and TRBJ1-5; no DNA is available, so the TRBD1 call from TCRdb remains unchecked. There are 18 residues in the CDR3. Germline V gene sequence: CDR1 SGHNT, CDR2 YYREEE (reference sequence). The CDR3 loop is CASSLDRNRWDSNQPQHF.

The chain employs TRBV5-1 and TRBJ2-3; with no DNA, the TCRdb D assignment of TRBD1 cannot be verified. Germline V gene data show CDR1 as SGHRS and CDR2 as YFSETQ. The CDR3 is 13 residues long. CDR3 amino acids: CASSNTGSDTQYF.

The J gene is TRBJ1-5, the V gene TRBV28; TCRdb gives TRBD1 as the D gene, but with no DNA this cannot be confirmed. CDR1 is MDHEN, CDR2 SYDVKM, per germline. The CDR3 is 12 residues long. CDR3 loop: CASSLPLGAQHF.

The rearrangement joins TRBV20-1 to TRBJ2-3; TCRdb calls TRBD1, which cannot be checked without DNA. Germline V gives CDR1 DFQATT, CDR2 SNEGSKA (reference sequence). CDR3 length equals 15 residues. The CDR3 spells CSARSGQESTDTQYF.

The chain employs TRBV3-1 and TRBJ2-7. The germline CDR1 and CDR2 sequences are LGHDT and YNNKEL (reference sequence). The CDR3 spans 17 residues. CDR3 sequence reads: CASSQGTRTTSSYEQYF.

The chain employs TRBV5-1 and TRBJ2-2. The CDR3 contains 13 residues. The germline CDR1 and CDR2 sequences are SGHRS and YFSETQ. The CDR3 is CASRLGNTGELFF.

This chain's CDR3 is CASSLNINEQFF. The rearrangement uses TRBV11-3 and TRBJ2-1. The CDR3 has 12 amino acids. The V gene's germline CDR1 is SGHNT and CDR2 YENEEA.